The rows below give T cell receptor beta chains drawn from one sample of a study of blood T cells in healthy people across ages. Each CDR3 protein is one row after TCRdb ran MiXCR on the 5' RACE reads. The table records over a million distinct CDR3 sequences, about 45% of them present only once. Sequenced material: blood. These receptors came from a woman under 30 in good health. Both conserved end residues are part of each CDR3. D genes are given only for firm matches. Expanded clones get a size class; other rows say once, few or many, or leave the size out.

j_call | clone_size | v_call | d_call | cdr3_nt | cdr3_aa
TRBJ2-1 | NA | TRBV27 | NA | TGTGCCAGCAGTTACCTGGGGGGGGGCATCTACAATGAGCAGTTCTTC | CASSYLGGGIYNEQFF
TRBJ1-2 | few | TRBV10-3 | NA | TGTGCCATCAGCCAAGAACCGGACACCTATGGCTACACCTTC | CAISQEPDTYGYTF
TRBJ2-4 | NA | TRBV5-1 | NA | TGCGCCAGCAGCAACGGTTCAAGGGACATTCAGTACTTC | CASSNGSRDIQYF
TRBJ2-7 | NA | TRBV29-1 | TRBD2 | TGCAGCGTCTTTTCCGGGACTAGAGGCTACGAGCAGTACTTC | CSVFSGTRGYEQYF
TRBJ2-5 | NA | TRBV5-8 | NA | TGTGCCAGCAGCTGGGGGACACTCTACAATGAGCAGTACTTC | CASSWGTLYNEQYF
TRBJ2-1 | few | TRBV27 | NA | TGTGCCAGCAGTTTATCCCCCGGAAGGAATGAGCAGTTCTTC | CASSLSPGRNEQFF
TRBJ2-1 | NA | TRBV4-3 | NA | TGCGCCAGCAGCGGACTCGAGCGCACCTACAATGAGCAGTTCTTC | CASSGLERTYNEQFF
TRBJ1-1 | NA | TRBV6-5 | TRBD1 | TGTGCCAGCAGTTACCTACAGGGGGGCACTGAAGCTTTCTTT | CASSYLQGGTEAFF
TRBJ2-7 | once | TRBV7-2 | TRBD1 | TGTGCCAGCAGGTCGACAGGGGCCTCTAGGAGCTCCTACGAGCAGTACTTC | CASRSTGASRSSYEQYF
TRBJ2-1 | NA | TRBV7-9 | NA | TGTGCCAGCAGCTTAAGGGCGGGGCAGAATGAGCAGTTCTTC | CASSLRAGQNEQFF
TRBJ2-5 | few | TRBV9 | NA | TGTGCCAGCAGCGCGAGTTTAGCCCTAGAAGAGACCCAGTACTTC | CASSASLALEETQYF
TRBJ2-1 | NA | TRBV10-3 | NA | TGTGCCATCAGTGGAGGGGGAGGTTCCTACAATGAGCAGTTCTTC | CAISGGGGSYNEQFF
TRBJ2-7 | few | TRBV7-9 | NA | TGTGCCAGCAGTTTTCTGACAGGAATCTACAATGAGCAGTACTTC | CASSFLTGIYNEQYF
TRBJ2-5 | NA | TRBV12-3/TRBV12-4 | NA | TGTGCCAGCAACCTTGGCGCTCTCCAAGAGACCCAGTACTTC | CASNLGALQETQYF
TRBJ2-7 | few | TRBV12-3/TRBV12-4 | TRBD1 | TGTGCCAGCAGTTTGTCGGACCGGGACAGGTCCTACGAGCAGTACTTC | CASSLSDRDRSYEQYF
TRBJ1-1 | NA | TRBV12-3/TRBV12-4 | NA | TGTGCCAGCCAGAGAGGGGGACGATCTGAAGCTTTCTTT | CASQRGGRSEAFF
TRBJ2-5 | few | TRBV25-1 | NA | TGTGCCAGCCTTCAGGGCCAAGAGACCCAGTACTTC | CASLQGQETQYF
TRBJ2-7 | NA | TRBV27 | NA | TGTGCCAGCAGGCCGAACCGGCGGGGAACCTACAATGAGCAGTACTTC | CASRPNRRGTYNEQYF
TRBJ1-1 | NA | TRBV2 | NA | TGTGCCAGCAGTTCGGGTGCACTATCCACTGAAGCTTTCTTT | CASSSGALSTEAFF
TRBJ2-3 | few | TRBV6-5 | NA | TGTGCCAGCAAGGCCAGGGGCCGCACAGATACGCAGTATTTT | CASKARGRTDTQYF
TRBJ2-7 | NA | TRBV20-1 | NA | TGCAGTGCAAAGAGGTGGGCGGTCTACGAGCAGTACTTC | CSAKRWAVYEQYF
TRBJ2-1 | few | TRBV4-3 | NA | TGCGCCAGCAGCCAAGGACGCGCTGGGACGGGCTACAATGAGCAGTTCTTC | CASSQGRAGTGYNEQFF
TRBJ2-7 | NA | TRBV2 | NA | TGTGCCAGCAGGGGGGACGAAACCTACGAGCAGTACTTC | CASRGDETYEQYF
TRBJ2-7 | NA | TRBV7-9 | NA | TGTGCCAGCAGCCCCCCGGGCACTTCCTACGAGCAGTACTTC | CASSPPGTSYEQYF
TRBJ1-2 | NA | TRBV7-9 | NA | TGTGCCAGCAGCTTATCCTTATTTAACTATGACTACACCTTC | CASSLSLFNYDYTF
TRBJ1-4 | NA | TRBV20-1 | TRBD1 | TGCAGTGCTAGAGATATATTCCCTGGACAGGGTGGGGAAAAACTGTTTTTT | CSARDIFPGQGGEKLFF
TRBJ1-2 | few | TRBV20-1 | TRBD1 | TGCAGTGCTAGAGACCGACAGGGGTATGCCTATGGCTACACCTTC | CSARDRQGYAYGYTF
TRBJ2-3 | NA | TRBV20-1 | NA | TGCAGTGCTAGGCTCAGGCTAGCATCAGATACGCAGTATTTT | CSARLRLASDTQYF
TRBJ1-1 | few | TRBV29-1 | TRBD1 | TGCAGCGTTGAATCTGGACAGGGAGTCCCTGAAGCTTTCTTT | CSVESGQGVPEAFF